Each of the 27 T cell receptor beta chains below was sequenced from the same sample in a study of T-cell memory formation after mild COVID-19. TCRdb independently ran MiXCR on the 5' RACE reads; one entry per CDR3 protein. The sample holds hundreds of thousands of distinct CDR3 sequences, 25% to 30% seen once. The material sequenced was PBMCs or a T cell subset sorted from them (not recorded which). The receptors stem from an adult woman who had mild COVID-19 (a few samples of this study predate the infection). Cell type and time point are not known.

The chain is built from TRBV4-3 and TRBJ2-7; no clear D. Trimming left V 0 bases short and J 1 base short, with 13 bases between. The CDR3 length is 16 residues. Germline loops: CDR1 LGHNA, CDR2 YSLEER. CDR3 protein: CASSQDALGGSYEQYF. CDR3 bases: TGCGCCAGCAGCCAAGATGCCCTAGGTGGGTCCTACGAGCAGTACTTC.

V and J are TRBV7-9 and TRBJ1-6, with 11 positions matching TRBD1. CDR3 size: 17 residues. Losses at the gene ends were 5 bases for V and 7 bases for J; bases not matched to a gene: 10. Germline CDR1 is SEHNR and CDR2 is FQNEAQ (reference sequence). The CDR3 coding sequence is TGTGCCAGCAGCCCCCAGGACAGGGGGCCGAGGAATTCACCCCTCCACTTT. Encoded protein: CASSPQDRGPRNSPLHF. The full variable domain, completed using reference TRBV7-9 and TRBJ1-6, is DTGVSQNPRHKITKRGQNVTFRCDPISEHNRLYWYRQTLGQGPEFLTYFQNEAQLEKSRLLSDRFSAERPKGSFSTLEIQRTEQGDSAMYLCASSPQDRGPRNSPLHFGNGTRLTVT.

This chain links TRBV4-2 with TRBJ2-1; no firm D call. The germline gives CDR1 LGHNA, CDR2 YNFKEQ. The CDR3 sequence is 16 residues long. The V gene lost 0 bases and the J gene lost 0 bases, with 9 bases spanning the gap. DNA of the CDR3: TGTGCCAGCAGCCAAGATCGAGGTTACTCCTACAATGAGCAGTTCTTC. It is translated as CASSQDRGYSYNEQFF.

V is TRBV4-2 and J is TRBJ2-7; 7 bases are a match to TRBD2. The junction had 9 bases not matched to a gene; V was cut back by 1 base and J by 3 bases. From germline, CDR1 is LGHNA and CDR2 YNFKEQ. This CDR3 comprises 16 residues. CDR3 bases: TGTGCCAGCAGCCAAGCGCTAGCGGAAAATATCTACGAGCAGTACTTC. It is translated as CASSQALAENIYEQYF.

The chain employs TRBV4-1 and TRBJ1-2; 7 positions agree with TRBD1. In germline, CDR1 is MGHRA, CDR2 YSYEKL. The trim removed 1 base at V and 4 bases at J, leaving 9 bases unmatched. This CDR3 contains 16 residues. The CDR3 spells CASSQVEGAAVYGYTF. CDR3 sequence (DNA): TGCGCCAGCAGCCAAGTTGAGGGGGCGGCCGTCTATGGCTACACCTTC.

This clonotype was seen a handful of times. This chain joins TRBV7-9 and TRBJ2-1, with 8 positions matching TRBD2. The CDR3 sequence is 15 residues long. The germline gives CDR1 SEHNR, CDR2 FQNEAQ (reference sequence). Unmatched junction bases numbered 9, after V lost 4 bases and J lost 7 bases. The CDR3 loop reads CASSSDSGGVNEQFF. In DNA, the CDR3 is TGTGCCAGCAGCTCAGACTCGGGGGGGGTGAATGAGCAGTTCTTC.

This clonotype turned up a few times. The chain recombines TRBV4-2 with TRBJ2-1; D not certain. The CDR3 is 15 amino acids. The germline V and J ends were trimmed by 0 bases and 0 bases, with 6 bases remaining between them. Germline CDR1 reads LGHNA; CDR2 reads YNFKEQ. For the CDR3, the DNA is TGTGCCAGCAGCCAAGATAAGCTCTCCTACAATGAGCAGTTCTTC. Protein product: CASSQDKLSYNEQFF.

In DNA form, the CDR3 reads TGTGCCAGCAGTTACATAAGTGCGGAGACCCAGTACTTC. It codes for CASSYISAETQYF. This chain connects TRBV6-2 or TRBV6-3 to TRBJ2-5, with unresolved D. The CDR3 covers 13 residues. Germline values: CDR1 MNHEY, CDR2 SVGEGT. With 2 bases removed from V and 5 bases from J, the gap between germline ends came to 9 bases.

The chain employs TRBV20-1 and TRBJ2-3; 7 bases fit TRBD2. Germline assignment: CDR1 DFQATT and CDR2 SNEGSKA (reference sequence). The J segment lost 5 bases and the V segment lost 4 bases, leaving 15 bases of the junction unmatched. There are 16 residues in the CDR3. The CDR3 nucleotides are TGCAGTGCTACTTCCGGGACTATCGAGGATAAAGATACGCAGTATTTT. Encoded protein: CSATSGTIEDKDTQYF.

This chain uses TRBV5-1 with TRBJ2-3, with 9 bases fitting TRBD1. Trimming at V came to 5 bases and at J to 14 bases, leaving 12 bases not matched to a gene. The CDR3 runs 13 residues. The germline CDR1 and CDR2 sequences are SGHRS and YFSETQ. CDR3 region: CASSFETGQGWYF. The CDR3 DNA is TGCGCCAGCAGTTTTGAAACGGGACAGGGTTGGTATTTT.

CDR3 residues: CASSLGTYRIYEQYF. DNA for the CDR3: TGTGCCAGCAGCTTAGGGACATACAGAATCTACGAGCAGTACTTC. The chain links TRBV7-9 to TRBJ2-7, with D perhaps TRBD1 (5 bases). Trimming pared 1 base from V and 3 bases from J, leaving 13 bases between. Germline V CDR1 and CDR2: SEHNR, FQNEAQ (reference sequence). CDR3 length equals 15 residues.

This clonotype has more than one count but fewer than ten. This chain connects TRBV3-1 to TRBJ2-7; D unresolved. The CDR3 spans 12 residues. V lost 2 bases and J lost 5, with 7 bases in between. Germline V lookup: CDR1 LGHDT, CDR2 YNNKEL (reference sequence). The CDR3 region has the DNA TGTGCCAGCAGCCAAATTCGCCACGAGCAGTACTTC. Residues: CASSQIRHEQYF.

V usage is TRBV3-1 and J usage is TRBJ2-7; D might be TRBD1 (6 bases). V was clipped by 0 bases and J by 1 base, with 16 bases between them. Germline lookup yields CDR1 LGHDT and CDR2 YNNKEL (reference sequence). The CDR3 runs to 17 residues. CDR3 nucleotide sequence: TGTGCCAGCAGCCAAGATGTTACAGGGCGGGTGTCCTACGAGCAGTACTTC. The encoded protein is CASSQDVTGRVSYEQYF.

This clonotype was counted a few times. The chain carries TRBV18 and TRBJ1-2, with D possibly matching TRBD1 (5 bases). V lost 3 bases to trimming and J lost 4 bases, with 12 bases between them. CDR3 length equals 14 residues. Germline CDR1 is KGHSH and CDR2 is LQKENI. Here the CDR3 reads CASSPATVFYGYTF. CDR3 coding DNA: TGTGCCAGCTCACCGGCGACAGTCTTCTATGGCTACACCTTC.

The chain employs TRBV28 and TRBJ1-1; maybe TRBD1 (6 bases). Trimming removed 5 bases from V and 7 bases from J, with 20 bases in between. This CDR3 has 15 residues. Germline CDR1 reads MDHEN; CDR2 reads SYDVKM. The chain's CDR3 is CASSRPPGQPFEAFF. In DNA, the CDR3 is TGTGCCAGCAGTCGCCCGCCGGGACAACCATTTGAAGCTTTCTTT.

Notes on this clonotype: No conserved phenylalanine or tryptophan is present at the end of the CDR3, so a read error is the likely explanation. The CDR3 nucleotides read TGTGCCAGCAGCCAGGACAATGGCGGGGGGGAGCAGTACTTA. As protein: CASSQDNGGGEQYL. The rearrangement uses TRBV14 and TRBJ2-7, with 8 bases identical to TRBD2. The CDR3 totals 14 residues. V was pared by 3 bases and J by 7 bases, with 8 bases of the junction left unmatched. Germline V gene lookup returns CDR1 SGHDN and CDR2 FVKESK.

The chain combines TRBV6-5 with TRBJ2-1; TRBD2 agrees at 10 bases. CDR3 length equals 20 residues. Germline values: CDR1 MNHEY, CDR2 SVGAGI. V lost 6 bases, J lost 4 bases, and 21 bases stayed unmatched. The CDR3 loop reads CASRTGPSGGAGLRYNEQFF. CDR3 nucleotides: TGTGCCAGCAGAACCGGGCCTAGCGGGGGCGCGGGCTTGAGATACAATGAGCAGTTCTTC.

The chain joins TRBV5-6 to TRBJ2-1, with TRBD2 matching over 7 bases. J gave up 8 bases and V 3 bases, and 5 bases lay outside the gene matches. Germline CDR1 is SGHDT and CDR2 is YYEEEE. The CDR3 is made up of 13 amino acids. For the CDR3, the DNA is TGTGCCAGCAGCTCAAGCGGGACCCATGAGCAGTTCTTC. This gives the protein CASSSSGTHEQFF.

The V gene is TRBV27, the J gene TRBJ1-1; D might be TRBD1 (6 bases). The CDR3 runs to 13 residues. Per the germline V gene, CDR1 is MNHEY and CDR2 is SMNVEV (reference sequence). Between the trimmed V and J ends, which lost 6 bases and 4 bases, there was a span of 12 bases. In DNA form, the CDR3 reads TGTGCCAGCAGGTTGGGGGCCGGCACTGAAGCTTTCTTT. Translation: CASRLGAGTEAFF.

The sample holds many counts of this clonotype. The V gene is TRBV24-1, the J gene TRBJ2-7; D might be TRBD1 or TRBD2, each matching 5 bases. Trimming pared 1 base from V and 12 bases from J, leaving 24 bases between. This CDR3 contains 16 residues. Per germline, CDR1 KGHDR and CDR2 SFDVKD. CDR3: CATSDLGDGAIRRWYF. CDR3 nucleotide sequence: TGTGCCACCAGTGATTTAGGGGACGGCGCGATTCGTAGGTGGTACTTC.

V gene TRBV6-2 or TRBV6-3 combines with J gene TRBJ2-5, with unresolved D. This CDR3 has 15 amino acids. V lost 6 bases and J lost 0, with 14 bases in between. CDR1 is MNHEY and CDR2 is SVGEGT in the germline V gene. DNA of the CDR3: TGTGCCAGCAGCACAACAACTTTGTACCAAGAGACCCAGTACTTC. It specifies CASSTTTLYQETQYF.

This clonotype was detected only once. The rearrangement links TRBV2 to TRBJ1-5; the D gene is possibly TRBD1 (5 bases). Trimming left V 6 bases short and J 11 bases short, with 14 bases between. Germline V gene lookup returns CDR1 SNHLY and CDR2 FYNNEI. This CDR3 is 12 amino acids long. CDR3 amino acids: CASSQGSTAQHF. As DNA, the CDR3 is TGTGCCAGCAGCCAGGGTAGTACAGCCCAGCATTTT.

CDR3 region: CANDRGGNLSTDTQYF. In DNA form, the CDR3 reads TGTGCCAACGACAGGGGGGGAAACTTAAGCACAGATACGCAGTATTTT. The V gene is TRBV21-1, the J gene TRBJ2-3; no DNA check was done on the table's D call, TRBD1. TRBV21-1 is designated a pseudogene. The CDR3 totals 16 residues.

The genes are TRBV10-3 and TRBJ2-3; D gene uncertain. The germline V gene has CDR1 ENHRY and CDR2 SYGVKD. With 5 bases removed from V and 0 bases from J, the gap between germline ends came to 6 bases. This CDR3 contains 13 residues. The CDR3 DNA follows: TGTGCCATCAGTTCGTCCAGCACAGATACGCAGTATTTT. Translation gives CAISSSSTDTQYF.

This clonotype was recorded a few times. This rearrangement joins TRBV9 to TRBJ1-1, with 8 bases lining up with TRBD1. CDR1 is SGDLS, CDR2 YYNGEE, per germline. CDR3 length equals 16 residues. Trimming removed 4 bases from V and 0 bases from J; junction bases left unmatched: 8. The CDR3 is CASSPWTGPVNTEAFF. CDR3 nucleotide sequence: TGTGCCAGCAGCCCCTGGACAGGGCCCGTGAACACTGAAGCTTTCTTT.

This clonotype occurred a few times. The chain combines TRBV5-1 with TRBJ2-7; D possibly corresponds to TRBD1 (6 bases). The CDR3 is 13 amino acids. The V gene lost 4 bases and the J gene lost 4 bases, with 12 bases spanning the gap. Germline CDR1 reads SGHRS; CDR2 reads YFSETQ. The CDR3 is CASSLTGQYEQYF. CDR3 nucleotides: TGCGCCAGCAGCCTGACAGGACAGTACGAGCAGTACTTC.

This clonotype was recorded many times. The chain has TRBV11-3 and TRBJ2-1, with 16 bases fitting TRBD2. Germline assignment: CDR1 SGHNT and CDR2 YENEEA. J gave up 2 bases and V 5 bases, and 12 bases lay outside the gene matches. The CDR3 totals 20 residues. The CDR3 loop is CASSPRRGLAGGSAYNEQFF. Here the CDR3 DNA reads TGTGCCAGCAGCCCCCGGAGGGGACTAGCGGGAGGGAGCGCCTACAATGAGCAGTTCTTC.